Listed below are T cell receptor beta chains from one sample, sequenced in a study of blood T cell repertoires in COVID-19. Assay used: immunoSEQ multiplex PCR; TCRdb lists only in-frame clones, some missing. This sample carries some 200,000 clones, around 84% of them seen once, and the ten largest clones take over 13%. Sequencing was performed on peripheral blood. All receptors come from a man aged 25 to 45 with active or convalescent COVID-19. The CDR3 runs from the conserved cysteine through the conserved F or W. D genes are given only for firm matches.

V,length,D,CDR3
TRBV7-3,13,.,CASSLTVDQPQHF
TRBV6-2/TRBV6-3,14,.,CASSYSGFNTEAFF
TRBV24-1,15,.,CATSDPGLLDYGYTF
TRBV3-1/TRBV3-2,14,TRBD1,CASSHRQGYTEAFF
TRBV5-1,13,TRBD1,CASSLGQGNEQFF
TRBV30,12,.,CAWNPTGTEAFF
TRBV2,14,TRBD2,CASLPLAAYNEQFF
TRBV4-1,15,.,CASSSQTDIEETQYF
TRBV24-1,17,TRBD1,CATSDFHGQGRNYGYTF
TRBV7-2,15,TRBD1,CASSPLRTGNYGYTF
TRBV5-1,16,.,CASSLGTGVNTGELFF
TRBV19,14,TRBD1,CASSADRGDYGYTF
TRBV14,16,.,CASSHGLHASTDTQYF
TRBV28,13,.,CASSFGLGNTIYF
TRBV7-2,15,.,CASREFSTSWTEAFF
TRBV2,14,.,CASQGVGSNQPQHF
TRBV30,17,.,CAWAGSQLTGRHEKLFF
TRBV5-1,16,TRBD2,CASSQLPGLAQETQYF
TRBV10-1,13,.,CASSEQGNSPLHF
TRBV7-8,14,TRBD1,CASKGTGNTGELFF
TRBV3-1/TRBV3-2,16,.,CASSQGVNESNEKLFF
TRBV2,14,.,CASSDSGVITEAFF
TRBV6-5,15,.,CASSYSAGLGGGYTF
TRBV4-3,16,.,CASSQVVGAGAGEQYF
TRBV7-6,16,TRBD1,CASSLEGQTNTGELFF
TRBV28,17,TRBD1,CASSSPSEPGGAGGYTF
TRBV30,14,TRBD1,CAWSGGQGINEQYF
TRBV6-5,15,.,CATEFRTDGRRGAFF
TRBV30,15,TRBD1,CAWSGRQGGNSPLHF
TRBV28,19,TRBD1,CASSSPPEQGASGANVLTF
TRBV15,14,TRBD2,CATGLAGLTDTQYF
TRBV19,14,.,CASSRAGDGNTIYF
TRBV20-1,15,TRBD2,CSASTAGGRTDTQYF
TRBV19,16,.,CASSPKGGGANQPQHF
TRBV6-5,12,.,CTAWRGTGELFF
TRBV7-2,14,TRBD1,CASSPPIGGNGYTF
TRBV7-9,16,.,CASSLDRGRGNTEAFF
TRBV28,17,TRBD1,CASSLWHRGDSGYGYTF
TRBV10-1,13,TRBD1,CASSVDRVYGYTF
TRBV24-1,17,TRBD1,CATNPDTRRDRDQPQHF
TRBV6-4,16,TRBD1,CASSPGGETSGNTIYF